This T cell receptor (beta chain) is from a study of T cells in Graves' hyperthyroidism and ophthalmopathy. At the level of the study: Peripheral blood specimens were obtained at initial diagnosis, prior to any treatment.

Study findings and constraints: Separating ophthalmopathy from stable hyperthyroidism was achieved by a 13 V-J model.

Not enrolled were patients with uncontrolled infection, other autoimmune disease, pregnancy or lactation. Germline V gene sequence: CDR1 SQVTM, CDR2 ANQGSEA. The V end was cut by 3 bases, the J end by 5 bases, with 9 bases between. The CDR3 has 12 amino acids. The TCR beta CDR3 regions underwent amplification using RNA transcripts as the source. A first-round RT-PCR of the TCR CDR3 used the HTBI primer set. TCRdb reanalysed the multiplex PCR reads using MiXCR and keeps one entry per CDR3 protein. The sample carries around 300,000 distinct CDR3 sequences, about an eighth recorded once. At least ten counts were recorded for this clonotype. Its specificity is unknown.

The chain has TRBV29-1 and TRBJ2-3, with D possibly called TRBD1 or TRBD2 (5 bases each). The TCR originated in a woman aged 40 to 50 with Graves' hyperthyroidism. The sequencing sample was made of blood. The CDR3 nucleotides are TGCAGCGTTGATGTTGGGGGAGATACGCAGTATTTT. This sequence encodes CSVDVGGDTQYF.